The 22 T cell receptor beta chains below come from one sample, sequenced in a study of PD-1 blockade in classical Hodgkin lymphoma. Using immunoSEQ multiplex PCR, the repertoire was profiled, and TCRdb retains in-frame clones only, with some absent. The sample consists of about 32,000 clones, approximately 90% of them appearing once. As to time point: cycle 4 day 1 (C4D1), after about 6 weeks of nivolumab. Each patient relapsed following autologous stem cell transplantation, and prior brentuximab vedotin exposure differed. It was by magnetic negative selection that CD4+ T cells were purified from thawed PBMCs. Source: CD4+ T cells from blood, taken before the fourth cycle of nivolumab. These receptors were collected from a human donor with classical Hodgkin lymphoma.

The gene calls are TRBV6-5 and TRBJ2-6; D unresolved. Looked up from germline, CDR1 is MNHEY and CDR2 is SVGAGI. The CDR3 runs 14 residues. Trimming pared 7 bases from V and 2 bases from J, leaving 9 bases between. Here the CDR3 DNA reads TGTGCCAGCAATGAGGCACCTGGGGCCAACGTCCTGACTTTC. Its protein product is CASNEAPGANVLTF.

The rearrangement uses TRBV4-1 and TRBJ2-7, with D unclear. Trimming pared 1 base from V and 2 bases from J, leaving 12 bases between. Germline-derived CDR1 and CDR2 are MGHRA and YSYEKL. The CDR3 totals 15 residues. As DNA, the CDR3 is TGCGCCAGCAGCCAAGGGCCAGGAAGAACCTACGAGCAGTACTTC. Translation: CASSQGPGRTYEQYF.

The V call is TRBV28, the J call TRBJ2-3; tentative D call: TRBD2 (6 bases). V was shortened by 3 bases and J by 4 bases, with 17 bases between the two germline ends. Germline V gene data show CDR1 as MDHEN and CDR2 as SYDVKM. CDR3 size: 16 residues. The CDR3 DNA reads TGTGCCAGCAGTTTCAGGACTACCTACCTAGCAGATACGCAGTATTTT. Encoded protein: CASSFRTTYLADTQYF.

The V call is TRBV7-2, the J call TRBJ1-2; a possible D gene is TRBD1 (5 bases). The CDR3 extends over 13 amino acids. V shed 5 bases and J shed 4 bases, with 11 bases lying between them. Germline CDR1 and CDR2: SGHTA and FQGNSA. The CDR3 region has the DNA TGTGCCAGCAGCATCTCGACAGCCTATGGCTACACCTTC. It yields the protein CASSISTAYGYTF.

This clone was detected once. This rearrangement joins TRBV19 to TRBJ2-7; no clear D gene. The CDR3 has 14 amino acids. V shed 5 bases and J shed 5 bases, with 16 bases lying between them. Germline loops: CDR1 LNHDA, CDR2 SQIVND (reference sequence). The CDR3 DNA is TGTGCCAGTAGTCTTAACCCCCAAGGCCACGAGCAGTACTTC. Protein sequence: CASSLNPQGHEQYF.

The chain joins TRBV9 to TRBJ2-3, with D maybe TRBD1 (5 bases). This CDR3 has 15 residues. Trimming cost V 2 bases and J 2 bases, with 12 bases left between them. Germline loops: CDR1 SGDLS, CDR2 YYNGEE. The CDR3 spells CASSVLQGATDTQYF. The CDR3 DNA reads TGTGCCAGCAGCGTCCTCCAGGGCGCCACAGATACGCAGTATTTT.

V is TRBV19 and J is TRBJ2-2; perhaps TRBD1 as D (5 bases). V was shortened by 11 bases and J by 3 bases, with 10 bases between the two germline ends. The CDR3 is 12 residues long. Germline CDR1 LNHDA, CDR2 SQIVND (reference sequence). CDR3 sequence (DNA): TGTGCCTACTCAGGGTACACCGGGGAGCTGTTTTTT. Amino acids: CAYSGYTGELFF.

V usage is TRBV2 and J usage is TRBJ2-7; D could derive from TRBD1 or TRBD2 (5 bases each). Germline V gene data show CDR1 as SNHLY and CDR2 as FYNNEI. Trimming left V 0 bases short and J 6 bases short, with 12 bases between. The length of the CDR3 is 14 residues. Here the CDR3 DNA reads TGTGCCAGCAGTGAAGCGCTTCGAGGGGCCGAGCAGTACTTC. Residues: CASSEALRGAEQYF.

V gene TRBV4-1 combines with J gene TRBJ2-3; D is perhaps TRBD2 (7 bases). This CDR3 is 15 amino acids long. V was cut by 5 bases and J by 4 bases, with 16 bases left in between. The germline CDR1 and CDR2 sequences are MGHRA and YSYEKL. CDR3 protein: CASSGGGSVADTQYF. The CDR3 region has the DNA TGCGCCAGCAGCGGGGGCGGGAGTGTAGCAGATACGCAGTATTTT.

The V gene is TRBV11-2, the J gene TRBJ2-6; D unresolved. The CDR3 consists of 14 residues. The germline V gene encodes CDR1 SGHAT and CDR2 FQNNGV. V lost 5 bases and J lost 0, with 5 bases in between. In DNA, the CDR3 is TGTGCCAGCAGCCAGTCCTCTGGGGCCAACGTCCTGACTTTC. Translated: CASSQSSGANVLTF.

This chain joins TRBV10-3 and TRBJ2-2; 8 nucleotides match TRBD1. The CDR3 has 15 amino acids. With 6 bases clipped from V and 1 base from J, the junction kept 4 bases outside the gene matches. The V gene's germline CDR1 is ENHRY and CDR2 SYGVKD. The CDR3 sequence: CAIRGDRMNTGELFF. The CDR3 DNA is TGTGCCATCAGGGGGGACAGGATGAACACCGGGGAGCTGTTTTTT.

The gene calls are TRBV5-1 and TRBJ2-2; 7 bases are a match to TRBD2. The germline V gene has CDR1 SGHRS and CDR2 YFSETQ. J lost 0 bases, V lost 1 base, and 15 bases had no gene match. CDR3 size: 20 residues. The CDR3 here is CASSLKIGAGLLANTGELFF. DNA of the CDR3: TGCGCCAGCAGCTTGAAGATCGGAGCGGGACTCCTCGCGAACACCGGGGAGCTGTTTTTT.

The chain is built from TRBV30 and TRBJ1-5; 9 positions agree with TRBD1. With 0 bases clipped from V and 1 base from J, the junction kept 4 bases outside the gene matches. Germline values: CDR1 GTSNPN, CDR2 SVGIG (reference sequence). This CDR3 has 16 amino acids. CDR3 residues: CAWSVQGQGSNQPQHF. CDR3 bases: TGTGCCTGGAGTGTACAGGGACAGGGAAGCAATCAGCCCCAGCATTTT. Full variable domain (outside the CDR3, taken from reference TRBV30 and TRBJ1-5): SQTIHQWPATLVQPVGSPLSLECTVEGTSNPNLYWYRQAAGRGLQLLFYSVGIGQISSEVPQNLSASRPQDRQFILSSKKLLLSDSGFYLCAWSVQGQGSNQPQHFGDGTRLSIL.

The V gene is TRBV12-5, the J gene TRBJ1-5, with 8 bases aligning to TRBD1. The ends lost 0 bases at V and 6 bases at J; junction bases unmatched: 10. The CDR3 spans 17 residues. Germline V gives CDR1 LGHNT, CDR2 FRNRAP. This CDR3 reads CASGLVLGQGTGQPQHF. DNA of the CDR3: TGTGCTAGTGGTTTGGTACTTGGACAGGGAACTGGTCAGCCCCAGCATTTT.

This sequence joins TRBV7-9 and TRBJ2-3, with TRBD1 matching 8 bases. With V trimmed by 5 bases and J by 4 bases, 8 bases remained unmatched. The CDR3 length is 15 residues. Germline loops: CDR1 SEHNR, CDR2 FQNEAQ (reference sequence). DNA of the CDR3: TGTGCCAGCAGCATAAGTTCAGGGGGCTCAGATACGCAGTATTTT. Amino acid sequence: CASSISSGGSDTQYF.

The CDR3 DNA sequence: TGTGCCAGCAGCCCCTATTCCAGGGAAAGGAAACTGTTTTTT. Protein sequence: CASSPYSRERKLFF. The gene calls are TRBV7-4 and TRBJ1-4; D is possibly TRBD1 (5 bases). The ends were cut back, 5 bases at V and 11 bases at J, with 18 bases in the middle. This CDR3 is 14 amino acids long. The germline V gene encodes CDR1 SGHVT and CDR2 SQSDAQ.

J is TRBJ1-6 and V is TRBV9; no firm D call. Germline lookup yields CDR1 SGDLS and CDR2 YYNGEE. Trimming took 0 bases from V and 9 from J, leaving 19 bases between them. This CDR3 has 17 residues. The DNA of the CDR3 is TGTGCCAGCAGCGTAGAACCGGTGGAGGCCCGCGGTTCACCCCTCCACTTT. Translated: CASSVEPVEARGSPLHF.

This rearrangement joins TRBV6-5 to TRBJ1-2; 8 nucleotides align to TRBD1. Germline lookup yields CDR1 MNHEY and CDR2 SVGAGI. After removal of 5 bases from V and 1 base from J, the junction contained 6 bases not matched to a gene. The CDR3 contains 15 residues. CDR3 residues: CASSGTGGDNYGYTF. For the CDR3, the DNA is TGTGCCAGCAGTGGCACAGGGGGTGATAACTATGGCTACACCTTC.

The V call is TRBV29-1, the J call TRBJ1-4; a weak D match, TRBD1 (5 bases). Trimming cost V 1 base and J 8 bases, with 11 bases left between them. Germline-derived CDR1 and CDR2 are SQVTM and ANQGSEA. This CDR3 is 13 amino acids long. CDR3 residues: CSVEGRGNEKLFF. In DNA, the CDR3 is TGCAGCGTTGAAGGTCGGGGGAACGAAAAACTGTTTTTT. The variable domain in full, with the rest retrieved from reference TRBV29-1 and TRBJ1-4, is SAVISQKPSRDICQRGTSLTIQCQVDSQVTMMFWYRQQPGQSLTLIATANQGSEATYESGFVIDKFPISRPNLTFSTLTVSNMSPEDSSIYLCSVEGRGNEKLFFGSGTQLSVL.

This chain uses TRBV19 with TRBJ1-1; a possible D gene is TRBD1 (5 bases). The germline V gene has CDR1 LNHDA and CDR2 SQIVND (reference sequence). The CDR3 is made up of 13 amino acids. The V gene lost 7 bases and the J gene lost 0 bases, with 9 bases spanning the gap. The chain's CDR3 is CASNNRMNTEAFF. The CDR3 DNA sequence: TGTGCCAGTAACAACAGGATGAACACTGAAGCTTTCTTT.

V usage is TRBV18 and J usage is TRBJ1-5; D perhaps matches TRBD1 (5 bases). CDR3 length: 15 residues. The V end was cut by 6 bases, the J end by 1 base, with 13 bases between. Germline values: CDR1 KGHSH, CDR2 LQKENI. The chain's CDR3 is CASSKTGGSNQPQHF. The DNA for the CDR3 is TGTGCCAGCTCCAAGACCGGGGGGAGCAATCAGCCCCAGCATTTT. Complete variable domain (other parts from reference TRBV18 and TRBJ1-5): NAGVMQNPRHLVRRRGQEARLRCSPMKGHSHVYWYRQLPEEGLKFMVYLQKENIIDESGMPKERFSAEFPKEGPSILRIQQVVRGDSAAYFCASSKTGGSNQPQHFGDGTRLSIL.

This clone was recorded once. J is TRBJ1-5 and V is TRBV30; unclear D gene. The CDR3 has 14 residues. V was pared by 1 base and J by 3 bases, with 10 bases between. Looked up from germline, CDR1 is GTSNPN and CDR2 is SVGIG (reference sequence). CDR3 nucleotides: TGTGCCTGGAGTGACGCACAGCTCAATCAGCCCCAGCATTTT. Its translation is CAWSDAQLNQPQHF.